The rows below give T cell receptor beta chains drawn from one sample of a study of regulatory T cells in long-lasting Graves disease. TCRdb re-called the multiplex PCR reads with MiXCR, one entry per CDR3 protein. The sample contains 400,000 to 550,000 distinct CDR3 sequences, under 15% of which appear only once. The same specimen was also included in a second study, on T cells in Graves' hyperthyroidism and ophthalmopathy.

Here the sequenced sample was peripheral blood mononuclear cells (PBMCs), taken at new diagnosis, from a patient treated with antithyroid drugs. Receptors were obtained from a woman aged 25 to 45 with Graves disease. CDR3s include the opening cysteine and the closing phenylalanine or tryptophan. Each record gives: D gene, J gene, clone size, V gene, CDR3 protein, CDR3 DNA. The D gene is left open where the match is weak. The size field is filled for only some rows; it gives once, few, many or a size class.

>.|TRBJ2-1|.|TRBV20-1
CSAGDRREELNEQFF
TGCAGTGCTGGGGATCGAAGGGAGGAATTGAATGAGCAGTTCTTC
>.|TRBJ1-1|many|TRBV12-3/TRBV12-4
CASSLGTYEAFF
TGTGCCAGCAGTTTAGGGACGTATGAAGCTTTCTTT
>TRBD2|TRBJ2-7|few|TRBV9
CASSVGPMTSGAYEQYF
TGTGCCAGCAGCGTAGGGCCCATGACTAGCGGGGCCTACGAGCAGTACTTC
>.|TRBJ2-1|many|TRBV7-2
CASSPLPTSRNPRSYNEQFF
TGTGCCAGCAGCCCCCTACCGACTAGTCGGAACCCCCGCTCCTACAATGAGCAGTTCTTC
>.|TRBJ2-2|.|TRBV20-1
CSAPRRTFTGELFF
TGCAGTGCCCCGAGAAGGACCTTCACCGGGGAGCTGTTTTTT
>TRBD2|TRBJ2-7|.|TRBV6-1
CASRSPSGKRTYEQYF
TGTGCCAGCAGATCCCCTAGCGGGAAAAGGACCTACGAGCAGTACTTC
>TRBD2|TRBJ2-2|many|TRBV11-2
CASSLAGDTGELFF
TGTGCCAGCAGCCTCGCGGGGGACACCGGGGAGCTGTTTTTT
>.|TRBJ2-7|.|TRBV5-8
CASSLSGSFYELEQYF
TGTGCCAGCAGCTTGTCAGGATCATTCTACGAGTTGGAGCAGTACTTC
>TRBD1|TRBJ2-7|few|TRBV9
CASSVAVQGALDMEQYF
TGTGCCAGCAGCGTAGCCGTACAGGGGGCATTGGATATGGAGCAGTACTTC
>TRBD2|TRBJ2-1|.|TRBV11-2
CASSLVWSGSANEQFF
TGTGCCAGCAGCTTAGTATGGAGCGGGAGTGCGAATGAGCAGTTCTTC
>.|TRBJ2-3|many|TRBV30
CAWSTGGGYSTDTQYF
TGTGCCTGGAGTACTGGCGGAGGATATAGCACAGATACGCAGTATTTT
>TRBD2|TRBJ2-7|.|TRBV7-3
CASSFMGGPSYEQYF
TGTGCCAGCAGCTTCATGGGAGGGCCCTCCTACGAGCAGTACTTC
>.|TRBJ1-6|.|TRBV9
CASSGAGSPDNSPLHF
TGTGCCAGCAGCGGAGCAGGGTCCCCCGATAATTCACCCCTCCACTTT
>.|TRBJ2-2|many|TRBV20-1
CSAREGHARDTGELFF
TGCAGTGCTAGGGAGGGACACGCCCGGGACACCGGGGAGCTGTTTTTT
>.|TRBJ2-3|few|TRBV3-1
CASSQIDPGSKLSTDTQYF
TGTGCCAGCAGCCAAATTGATCCGGGATCCAAACTTAGCACAGATACGCAGTATTTT
>.|TRBJ2-1|many|TRBV7-9
CASSLVQGYNEQFF
TGTGCCAGCAGCTTAGTCCAGGGGTACAATGAGCAGTTCTTC
>.|TRBJ1-1|.|TRBV6-1
CASSLGQASTEAFF
TGTGCCAGCAGCCTTGGGCAGGCAAGCACTGAAGCTTTCTTT
>.|TRBJ2-3|.|TRBV7-2
CASSPTEEDTQDF
TGTGCCAGCAGCCCCACGGAGGAAGATACGCAGGATTTT